These 2 T cell receptor beta chains share one sample of origin, sequenced in a study of T-cell memory formation after mild COVID-19 (dated by TCRdb to about 2021). Receptor amplification or capture employed 5' RACE. Sequencing relied on an Illumina NovaSeq 6000. TCRdb reprocessing: public reads trimmed at Q25 with fastp, clones called with MiXCR, in-frame beta chains kept. CDR3 protein sequences are deduplicated, and each keeps its most common genes and DNA. Here the sample has 400,000 to 550,000 distinct CDR3 sequences; around 25% occur a single time. The top ten clonotypes cover approximately 13% of the sample. Source material: PBMCs or a T cell subset sorted from them (not recorded which). These receptors were taken from an adult woman who had mild COVID-19 (a few samples of this study predate the infection). The sample titles of this study are shuffled in the database, so cell type and time point are left out; the donor was told from shared clones.

This clonotype turned up a few times. This rearrangement joins TRBV7-3 to TRBJ2-1, with 9 bases identical to TRBD2. Germline V lookup: CDR1 SGHTA, CDR2 FQGTGA. The CDR3 loop spans 15 amino acids. J gave up 7 bases and V 3 bases, and 7 bases lay outside the gene matches. The CDR3 DNA reads TGTGCCAGCAGCTTGGAGCTAGCGGGATTTAATGAGCAGTTCTTC. Protein: CASSLELAGFNEQFF.

J is TRBJ1-5 and V is TRBV6-2 or TRBV6-3; 9 bases align to TRBD1. Germline V CDR1 and CDR2: MNHEY, SVGEGT. The CDR3 is 17 amino acids. Germline trimming cut 6 bases from V and 5 bases from J; bases unmatched to any gene: 14. In DNA, the CDR3 is TGTGCCAGCAGCTTCCCTTGGACAGGGGATCCCCATCAGCCCCAGCATTTT. It is translated as CASSFPWTGDPHQPQHF.